This TCR beta chain is from a study of molecular identifiers for immune sequencing clone quantification. MiXCR, applied by TCRdb to the PCR reads, yields one record per CDR3 protein. The data hold 60,000 to 70,000 distinct CDR3 sequences, with about a sixth observed a single time. The CDR3 length is 11 residues. Germline CDR1 LNHDA, CDR2 SQIVND (reference sequence). Points on this clonotype: The CDR3 ends on some other residue instead of the conserved phenylalanine or tryptophan, so this is likely a read error.

V and J are TRBV19 and TRBJ2-1; no clear D gene. The sequence was collected from a human donor in good health. Some libraries in this study had Jurkat cell RNA spiked in. Sequenced material: naive CD8+ T cells from blood, with Jurkat cell RNA spiked in. This sample's subset: FACS-sorted CD8+CD4-CCR7+CD45RA+ naive T cells. The CDR3: CAGSILGEQFL. CDR3 coding DNA: TGTGCCGGTAGTATCTTGGGAGAGCAGTTCCTC.